What follows is one T cell receptor beta chain and its context. Profiling relied on immunoSEQ multiplex PCR, and the TCRdb table lists in-frame clones only, not all of them. The sample shows approximately 480,000 clones, 89% of them seen only once. This specimen belongs to a study of blood T cell repertoires in COVID-19. The CDR3 contains 18 residues. After removal of 0 bases from V and 5 bases from J, the junction contained 12 bases not matched to a gene. CDR1 SGHRS and CDR2 YFSETQ come from the germline V gene. The chain recombines TRBV5-1 with TRBJ2-1; TRBD2 aligns across 9 bases. The clonotype comes from a man aged 18 to 29 with COVID-19, enrolled during active disease. The sample taken for sequencing was peripheral blood. CDR3 sequence (DNA): TGCGCCAGCAGCTTGGGTTATGCTAGCGGGAAAGTTAACAATGAGCAGTTCTTC. Amino acid sequence: CASSLGYASGKVNNEQFF.